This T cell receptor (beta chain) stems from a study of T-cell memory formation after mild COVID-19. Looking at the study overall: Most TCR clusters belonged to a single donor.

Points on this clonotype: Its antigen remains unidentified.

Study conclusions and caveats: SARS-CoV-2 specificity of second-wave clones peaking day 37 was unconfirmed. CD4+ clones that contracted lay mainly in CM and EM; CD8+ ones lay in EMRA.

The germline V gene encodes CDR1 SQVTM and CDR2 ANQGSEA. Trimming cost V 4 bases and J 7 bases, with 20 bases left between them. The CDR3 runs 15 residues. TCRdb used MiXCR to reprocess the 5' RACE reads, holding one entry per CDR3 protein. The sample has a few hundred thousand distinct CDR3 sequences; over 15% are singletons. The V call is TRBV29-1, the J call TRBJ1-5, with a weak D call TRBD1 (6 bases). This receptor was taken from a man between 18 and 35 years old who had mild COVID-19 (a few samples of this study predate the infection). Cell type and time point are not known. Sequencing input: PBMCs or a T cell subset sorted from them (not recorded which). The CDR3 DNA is TGCAGCGTTGGCACTTCGTCGAAGGGGGACCAGCCCCAGCATTTT. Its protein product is CSVGTSSKGDQPQHF.